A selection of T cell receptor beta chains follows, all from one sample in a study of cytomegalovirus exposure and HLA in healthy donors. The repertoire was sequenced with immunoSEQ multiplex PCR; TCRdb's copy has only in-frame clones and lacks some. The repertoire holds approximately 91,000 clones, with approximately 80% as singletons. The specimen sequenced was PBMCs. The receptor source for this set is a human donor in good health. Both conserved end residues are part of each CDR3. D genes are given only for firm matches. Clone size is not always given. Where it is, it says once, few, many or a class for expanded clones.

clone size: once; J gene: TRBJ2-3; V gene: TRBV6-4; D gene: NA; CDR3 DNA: TGTGCCAGCAGTGACTCCGGCGGGGGCCCCAGCACAGATACGCAGTATTTT; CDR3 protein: CASSDSGGGPSTDTQYF
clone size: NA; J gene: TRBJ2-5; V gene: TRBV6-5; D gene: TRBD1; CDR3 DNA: TGTGCCAGCAGCAGGACAGGGCCCGGGACCCAGTACTTC; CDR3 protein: CASSRTGPGTQYF
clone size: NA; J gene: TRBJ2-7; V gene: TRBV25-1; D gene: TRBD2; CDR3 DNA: TGTGCCAGCACCTCGATAGCGGGAGACTACGAGCAGTACTTC; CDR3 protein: CASTSIAGDYEQYF
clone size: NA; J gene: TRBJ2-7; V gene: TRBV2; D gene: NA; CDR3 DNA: TGTGCCAGCAGTGACCGGGGGTTGCCCTACGAGCAGTACTTC; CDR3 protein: CASSDRGLPYEQYF
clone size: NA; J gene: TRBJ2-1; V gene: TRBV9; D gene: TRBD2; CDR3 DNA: TGTGCCAGCAGCCCAGGACTAGGGGACAATGAGCAGTTCTTC; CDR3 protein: CASSPGLGDNEQFF
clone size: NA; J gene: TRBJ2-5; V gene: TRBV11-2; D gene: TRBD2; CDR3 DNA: TGTGCCAGCAGCTTGGCACTAGGTGGGCTAGCGGAAGAGACCCAGTACTTC; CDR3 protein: CASSLALGGLAEETQYF
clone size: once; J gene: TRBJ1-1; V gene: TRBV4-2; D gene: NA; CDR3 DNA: TGTGCCAGCAGCCCCCAGGGAACTGAAGCTTTCTTT; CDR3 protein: CASSPQGTEAFF
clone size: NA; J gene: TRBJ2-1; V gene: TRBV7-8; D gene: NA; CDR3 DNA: TGTGCCAGCAGCTCCCTTGGACTCACGGGATCCTACAATGAGCAGTTCTTC; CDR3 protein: CASSSLGLTGSYNEQFF
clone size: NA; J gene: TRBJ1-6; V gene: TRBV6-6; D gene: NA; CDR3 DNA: TGTGCCAGCAGTTACTCTACAGGGACATCGTCACCCCTCCACTTT; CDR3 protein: CASSYSTGTSSPLHF
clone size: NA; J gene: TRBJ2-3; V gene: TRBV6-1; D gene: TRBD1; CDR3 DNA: TGTGCCAGCAGTGAAGTGTACAGGGGGCTGACAGATACGCAGTATTTT; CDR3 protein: CASSEVYRGLTDTQYF
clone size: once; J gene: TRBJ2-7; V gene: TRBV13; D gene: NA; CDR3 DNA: TGTGCCAGCAGCTTAGGGTCCTGGCGGCTACCCGCTGAGAACGAGCAGTACTTC; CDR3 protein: CASSLGSWRLPAENEQYF
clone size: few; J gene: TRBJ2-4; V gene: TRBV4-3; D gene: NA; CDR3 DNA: TGCGCCAGCAGCCAAACCTCCGGAAACATTCAGTACTTC; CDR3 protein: CASSQTSGNIQYF
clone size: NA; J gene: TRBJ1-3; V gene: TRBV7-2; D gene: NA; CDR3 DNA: TGTGCCAGCAGCCAGGATATCTCTGGAAACACCATATATTTT; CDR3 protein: CASSQDISGNTIYF
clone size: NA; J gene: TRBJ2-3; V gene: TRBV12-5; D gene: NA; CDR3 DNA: TGTGCTAGTGGGGGGGCTTTAGATACGCAGTATTTT; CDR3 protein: CASGGALDTQYF
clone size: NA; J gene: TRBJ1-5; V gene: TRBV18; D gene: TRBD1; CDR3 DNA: TGTGCCAGCTCACCGCAACCACCGGGACAGGGAGGGAATCAGCCCCAGCATTTT; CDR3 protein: CASSPQPPGQGGNQPQHF
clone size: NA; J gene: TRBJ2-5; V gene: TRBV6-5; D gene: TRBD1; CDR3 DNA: TGTGCCAGCAGTTACGGGGACAGGGAAGAGACCCAGTACTTC; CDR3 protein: CASSYGDREETQYF
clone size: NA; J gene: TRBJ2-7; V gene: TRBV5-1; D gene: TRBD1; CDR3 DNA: TGCGCCAGCAGCGGGACAGGGGTGTCCTACGAGCAGTACTTC; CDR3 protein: CASSGTGVSYEQYF
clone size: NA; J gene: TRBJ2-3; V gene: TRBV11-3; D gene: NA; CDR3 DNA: TGTGCCAGCAGCCCCTCCCCAATCGGTGGGCAGTATTTT; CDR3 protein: CASSPSPIGGQYF
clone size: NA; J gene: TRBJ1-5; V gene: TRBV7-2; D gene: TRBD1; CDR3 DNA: TGTGCCAGCAGCTTAACCCCCGGGACAGGGTTCGGCCAGCCCCAGCATTTT; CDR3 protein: CASSLTPGTGFGQPQHF
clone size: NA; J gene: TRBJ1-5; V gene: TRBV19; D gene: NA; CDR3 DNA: TGTGCCAGTAGTACAGGGAAGAATCAGCCCCAGCATTTT; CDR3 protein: CASSTGKNQPQHF
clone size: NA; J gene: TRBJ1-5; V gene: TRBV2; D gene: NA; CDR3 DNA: TGTGCCAGCAGTGAAAGGGAAAGGGAGAGGCCCCAGCATTTT; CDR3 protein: CASSERERERPQHF
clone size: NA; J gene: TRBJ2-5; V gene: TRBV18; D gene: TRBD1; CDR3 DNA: TGTGCCAGCTCACCGGACAGGGGGAAGACCCAGTACTTC; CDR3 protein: CASSPDRGKTQYF
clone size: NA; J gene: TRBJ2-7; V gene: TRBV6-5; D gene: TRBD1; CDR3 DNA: TGTGCCAGCAGTGCGCAGGGGGCAATCCTCTACGAGCAGTACTTC; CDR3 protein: CASSAQGAILYEQYF
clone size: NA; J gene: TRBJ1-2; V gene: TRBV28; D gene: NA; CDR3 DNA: TGTGCCAGCAGGCAGACACCCAACTATGGCTACACCTTC; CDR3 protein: CASRQTPNYGYTF
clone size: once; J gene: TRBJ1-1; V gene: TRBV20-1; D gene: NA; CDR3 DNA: TGCAGCGTTGGCGGGAACACTGAAGCTTTCTTT; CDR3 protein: CSVGGNTEAFF
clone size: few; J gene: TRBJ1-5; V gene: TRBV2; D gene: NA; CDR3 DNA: TGTGCCAGCAGTGAACGGGGGAATCAGCCCCAGCATTTT; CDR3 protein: CASSERGNQPQHF
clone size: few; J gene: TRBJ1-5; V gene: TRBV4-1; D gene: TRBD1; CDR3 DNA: TGCGCCAGCAGCCGGACAGGCGATAGCAATCAGCCCCAGCATTTT; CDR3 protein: CASSRTGDSNQPQHF
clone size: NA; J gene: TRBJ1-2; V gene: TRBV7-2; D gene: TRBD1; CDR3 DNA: TGTGCCAGCAGCCCGATGACAGGGTCTAACTATGGCTACACCTTC; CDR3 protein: CASSPMTGSNYGYTF
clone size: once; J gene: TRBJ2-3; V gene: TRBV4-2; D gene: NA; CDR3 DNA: TGTGCCAGCAGCCAAGATTTCGCAGATACGCAGTATTTT; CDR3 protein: CASSQDFADTQYF
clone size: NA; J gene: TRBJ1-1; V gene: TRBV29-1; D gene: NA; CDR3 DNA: TGCAGCGTTGAAGACCCGGGGTTCACTGAAGCTTTCTTT; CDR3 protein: CSVEDPGFTEAFF
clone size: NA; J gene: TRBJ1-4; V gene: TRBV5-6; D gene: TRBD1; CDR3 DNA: TGTGCCAGCAGCTTGAAGGGGGCCGGTGAAAAACTGTTTTTT; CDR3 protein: CASSLKGAGEKLFF
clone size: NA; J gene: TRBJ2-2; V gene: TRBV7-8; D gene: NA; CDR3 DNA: TGTGCCAGCAGCTTAGAGGCTAGAACCCCCGGGGAGCTGTTTTTT; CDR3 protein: CASSLEARTPGELFF
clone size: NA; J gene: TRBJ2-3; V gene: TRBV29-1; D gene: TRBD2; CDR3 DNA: TGCAGCGGCTTAGCGGGGGGGCTGTCAGATACGCAGTATTTT; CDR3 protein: CSGLAGGLSDTQYF
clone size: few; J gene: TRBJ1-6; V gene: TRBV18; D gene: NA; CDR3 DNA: TGTGCCAGCTCACCAATACAGGGCACCTATAATTCACCCCTCCACTTT; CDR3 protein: CASSPIQGTYNSPLHF
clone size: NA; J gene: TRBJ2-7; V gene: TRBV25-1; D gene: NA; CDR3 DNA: TGTGCCAGCAGTGATGCCGGGGCTAGCGTGGGCCCCTACGAGCAGTACTTC; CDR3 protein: CASSDAGASVGPYEQYF
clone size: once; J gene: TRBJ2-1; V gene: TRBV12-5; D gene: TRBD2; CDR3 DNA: TGTGCTAGTGGTCTAGCGGGAGCGGGAAATGAGCAGTTCTTC; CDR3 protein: CASGLAGAGNEQFF
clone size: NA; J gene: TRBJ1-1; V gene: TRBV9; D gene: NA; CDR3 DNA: TGTGCCAGCAGCGTGCTAGGGGAAATGAACACTGAAGCTTTCTTT; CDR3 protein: CASSVLGEMNTEAFF
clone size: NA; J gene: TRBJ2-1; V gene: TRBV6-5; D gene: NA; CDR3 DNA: TGTGCCAGCAGTTACCTGGTCGCGGGGGCTCACAATGAGCAGTTCTTC; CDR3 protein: CASSYLVAGAHNEQFF
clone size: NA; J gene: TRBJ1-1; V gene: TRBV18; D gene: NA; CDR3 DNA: TGTGCCAGCTCACCGAGACAGGACACTGAAGCTTTCTTT; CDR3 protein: CASSPRQDTEAFF
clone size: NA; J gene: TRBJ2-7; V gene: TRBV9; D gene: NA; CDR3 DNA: TGTGCCAGCAACCCTCCCCGCAGGATGCAAACCTACGAGCAGTACTTC; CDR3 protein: CASNPPRRMQTYEQYF
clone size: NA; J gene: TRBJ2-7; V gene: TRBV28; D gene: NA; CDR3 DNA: TGTGCCAGCAGTGGACAGAGGCAGGACTTC; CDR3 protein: CASSGQRQDF